Listed below are T cell receptor beta chains from one sample, sequenced in a study of blood T cell repertoires in COVID-19. TCRdb's copy holds only in-frame clones and misses some; the assay was immunoSEQ multiplex PCR. This sample yields tens of thousands of clones, of which under 85% are seen a single time; nearly 7.5% belongs to the top ten. Sequencing was performed on peripheral blood. The source is a man aged 55-75 years with active COVID-19. The CDR3 runs from the conserved cysteine through the conserved F or W. The D gene is left open where the match is weak. A row's size may be missing; if present it is once, few, many or a size class.

>NA|NA|TRBJ1-4|TRBV15
TGTGCCACCAGCAGAGATCAGGGGAATGGGGAAAAACTGTTTTTT
CATSRDQGNGEKLFF
>NA|NA|TRBJ1-1|TRBV12-3/TRBV12-4
TGTGCCAGCAGGACAGCAGTGAGCGCTGAAGCTTTCTTT
CASRTAVSAEAFF
>NA|NA|TRBJ2-3|TRBV7-2
TGTGCCAGCAGCTTAGCGCGGTCAGATACGCAGTATTTT
CASSLARSDTQYF
>NA|NA|TRBJ1-2|TRBV6-5
TGTGCCAGCCTGGGGGGTCGGGCCGCTAACTATGGCTACACCTTC
CASLGGRAANYGYTF
>NA|NA|TRBJ2-5|TRBV28
TGTGCCAGCAGTTGCCCCGGGACACGCCAAACCCAGTACTTC
CASSCPGTRQTQYF
>TRBD1|NA|TRBJ1-2|TRBV30
TGTGCCTGGAGTGTTTCTCAGGGGGCCCATGGCTATGGCTACACCTTC
CAWSVSQGAHGYGYTF
>NA|few|TRBJ1-5|TRBV2
TGTGCCAGCAGTGACACAGGGTTCTATAGCAATCAGCCCCAGCATTTT
CASSDTGFYSNQPQHF
>TRBD2|NA|TRBJ2-1|TRBV20-1
TGCAGTGCTAGTCTCGGCGGGAGGGCATATGGAAACAATGAGCAGTTCTTC
CSASLGGRAYGNNEQFF
>TRBD2|once|TRBJ2-1|TRBV7-3
TGTGCCAGCAGCCTACTAGCGGGACACAATGAGCAGTTCTTC
CASSLLAGHNEQFF
>NA|NA|TRBJ1-6|TRBV9
TGTGCCAGCAGCGTAGGGGGCGCAGAGAATTCACCCCTCCACTTT
CASSVGGAENSPLHF
>NA|NA|TRBJ2-2|TRBV4-2
TGTGCCAGCAGCCACAGATCTAGGGGGAGCAACACCGGGGAGCTGTTTTTT
CASSHRSRGSNTGELFF
>NA|NA|TRBJ2-3|TRBV4-1
TGCGCCAGCAGCCAAGCGGGGGTTAGGGATACGCAGTATTTT
CASSQAGVRDTQYF
>TRBD2|few|TRBJ2-7|TRBV3-1/TRBV3-2
TGTGCCAGCAGCCAAGGACTAGCGGACTCCTACGAGCAGTACTTC
CASSQGLADSYEQYF
>TRBD1|NA|TRBJ2-7|TRBV3-1/TRBV3-2
TGTGCCAGCAGCTACTGTAATAAACGACAGGGGTTCGACGAGCAGTACTTC
CASSYCNKRQGFDEQYF
>TRBD1|few|TRBJ1-3|TRBV6-5
TGTGCCAGCAGTTACTCCAAGGGGGCTAGGAACACCATATATTTT
CASSYSKGARNTIYF
>TRBD1|NA|TRBJ2-2|TRBV5-4
TGTGCCAGCAGCTTTTTAGAGGGGGCCCTGAACACCGGGGAGCTGTTTTTT
CASSFLEGALNTGELFF
>NA|NA|TRBJ2-1|TRBV28
TGTGCCAGCAGCCGCTCCTACAATGAGCAGTTCTTC
CASSRSYNEQFF
>TRBD1|NA|TRBJ1-2|TRBV6-5
TGTGCCAGCAGCTCTCCAGGGGGCGCGGACTATGGCTACACCTTC
CASSSPGGADYGYTF
>NA|NA|TRBJ1-2|TRBV29-1
TGCAGCGTTGAAGGTGGGGCCACCCTAAGTTATGGCTACACCTTC
CSVEGGATLSYGYTF
>TRBD1|NA|TRBJ1-5|TRBV7-2
TGTGCCAGCAGCCTTGAAACAGGGGCCCATCAGCCCCAGCATTTT
CASSLETGAHQPQHF
>TRBD2|NA|TRBJ2-7|TRBV27
TGTGCCAGCAGTGAATCTAGCGGGCCTGTCTCCTACGAGCAGTACTTC
CASSESSGPVSYEQYF
>TRBD1|NA|TRBJ1-6|TRBV4-3
TGCGCCAGCAGCCGACAACAGGGGAGTAATTCACCCCTCCACTTT
CASSRQQGSNSPLHF
>TRBD2|once|TRBJ2-1|TRBV12-5
TGTGCTAGTGGTATCCGACTAGCGGGGGAGGCTGAGCAGTTCTTC
CASGIRLAGEAEQFF
>TRBD2|NA|TRBJ2-7|TRBV9
TGTGCCAGCAGCCCCTTAGCGGGATCCTACGAGCAGTACTTC
CASSPLAGSYEQYF
>TRBD1|few|TRBJ1-2|TRBV4-1
TGCGCCAGCAAACTCACCGCTGGCAGGGGGGACTATGGCTACACCTTC
CASKLTAGRGDYGYTF
>TRBD2|NA|TRBJ2-1|TRBV28
TGTGCCAGCAGTTTAGGGCTAGCGGGAGTGTCAGGGCAGTTCTTC
CASSLGLAGVSGQFF
>NA|NA|TRBJ2-7|TRBV2
TGTGCCAGCAGTGAACAATCCTACGAGCAGTACTTC
CASSEQSYEQYF
>TRBD2|NA|TRBJ2-5|TRBV7-2
TGTGCCAGCAGCTTAGTATTCGGGCGGGAGAGGGAAGAGACCCAGTACTTC
CASSLVFGREREETQYF
>NA|NA|TRBJ2-7|TRBV2
TGTGCCAGCAGGAAGGAGGTAGGGAACTATAACTACGAGCAGTACTTC
CASRKEVGNYNYEQYF
>TRBD2|NA|TRBJ2-5|TRBV19
TGTGCCAGTAGTCTGACGGCGCGGGGGAACCAAGAGACCCAGTACTTC
CASSLTARGNQETQYF
>TRBD1|NA|TRBJ1-2|TRBV2
TGTGCCAGCAGAAGGACAGGGGAAACGGCTGGCTACACCTTC
CASRRTGETAGYTF
>NA|NA|TRBJ1-1|TRBV5-6
TGTGCCAGCAGTTCTGACAGAAGGACTGAAGCTTTCTTT
CASSSDRRTEAFF
>NA|NA|TRBJ2-3|TRBV4-1
TGCGCCAGCAGCCAAGATGATGTATGGCCTACACGGGTTGAAGCAGATACGCAGTATTTT
CASSQDDVWPTRVEADTQYF
>NA|once|TRBJ1-4|TRBV6-5
TGTGCCAGCAGTCCCTCCGGTCCCTCAAATGAAAAACTGTTTTTT
CASSPSGPSNEKLFF
>TRBD2|NA|TRBJ2-1|TRBV6-2/TRBV6-3
TGTGCCAGCAGTTACTCGGCTAGCGGGGCGCCTCTTTCCTCCTACAATGAGCAGTTCTTC
CASSYSASGAPLSSYNEQFF
>NA|NA|TRBJ2-3|TRBV10-3
TGTGCCATCAGGGGCTTCGGGGGGCCTCTCACAGATACGCAGTATTTT
CAIRGFGGPLTDTQYF
>TRBD2|NA|TRBJ2-7|TRBV30
TGTGCCTGGAGTTATGGCGGGGGGGGCGAGCAGTACTTC
CAWSYGGGGEQYF
>NA|NA|TRBJ1-1|TRBV28
TGTGCCAGCAGAACGAGGGTTTTAGAAGCTTTCTTT
CASRTRVLEAFF
>TRBD2|once|TRBJ2-1|TRBV11-2
TGTGCCAGCAGCTTTAGCGGGAGAGGTGCAGATGAGCAGTTCTTC
CASSFSGRGADEQFF
>TRBD2|NA|TRBJ2-2|TRBV4-1
TGCGCCAGCAGCCAAGGTGGCGGGAGGGTAGTGGCCGGGGAGCTGTTTTTT
CASSQGGGRVVAGELFF
>TRBD2|NA|TRBJ2-3|TRBV9
TGTGCCAGCAGCTCCCCCCCGTGGGAGGGCCGAGGAGATACGCAGTATTTT
CASSSPPWEGRGDTQYF
>NA|once|TRBJ2-3|TRBV28
TGTGCCAGCACCCAAGGGGGACCAGCGGATACGCAGTATTTT
CASTQGGPADTQYF
>NA|NA|TRBJ2-2|TRBV4-3
TGCGCCAGCAGCCAAGACAGGGCAGAGTCCGGGGAGCTGTTTTTT
CASSQDRAESGELFF
>NA|NA|TRBJ2-7|TRBV30
TGTGCCTGGTCCTCTTACATCCTCTACGAGCAGTACTTC
CAWSSYILYEQYF
>TRBD2|NA|TRBJ2-5|TRBV3-1/TRBV3-2
TGTGCCAGCAGCCAAGCCCTAGCGGGGGGTCTCCAGTACTTC
CASSQALAGGLQYF
>NA|NA|TRBJ2-5|TRBV4-1
TGCGCCAGCAGCCAAGAGGGCCAGTTCCAAGAGACCCAGTACTTC
CASSQEGQFQETQYF
>TRBD1|NA|TRBJ2-7|TRBV7-9
TGTGCCAGCAGCCCCTCGACAGGGAGCTCCTACGAGCAGTACTTC
CASSPSTGSSYEQYF
>TRBD1|NA|TRBJ2-1|TRBV28
TGTGCCAGCAGGTCTCAGGGGGCCTTTGACAATGAGCAGTTCTTC
CASRSQGAFDNEQFF
>NA|few|TRBJ1-5|TRBV7-8
TGTGCCAGCAGCTTACGGGCAGCGGGGGGCCAGGGTCAGCCCCAGCATTTT
CASSLRAAGGQGQPQHF
>TRBD2|NA|TRBJ2-7|TRBV28
TGTGCCAGCAGTTTGGCTAGCGGGATCTACGAGCAGTACTTC
CASSLASGIYEQYF
>NA|NA|TRBJ2-7|TRBV7-9
TGTGCCAGCCTCTCGGGCGGGGTCGAGCAGTACTTC
CASLSGGVEQYF
>NA|NA|TRBJ1-1|TRBV11-1
TGTGCCAGCAGCTTGTTCAGGGGAACTGAAGCTTTCTTT
CASSLFRGTEAFF
>NA|once|TRBJ2-3|TRBV11-2
TGTGCCAGCAGCTTTGCGGTTAGCACAGATACGCAGTATTTT
CASSFAVSTDTQYF